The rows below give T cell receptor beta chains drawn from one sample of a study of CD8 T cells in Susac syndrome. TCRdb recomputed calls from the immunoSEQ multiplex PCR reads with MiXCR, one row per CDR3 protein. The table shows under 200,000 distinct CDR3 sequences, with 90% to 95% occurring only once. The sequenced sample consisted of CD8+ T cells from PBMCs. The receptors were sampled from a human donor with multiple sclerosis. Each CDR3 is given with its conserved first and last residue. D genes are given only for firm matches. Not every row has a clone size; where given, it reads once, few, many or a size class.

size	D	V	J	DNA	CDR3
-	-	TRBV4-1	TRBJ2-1	TGCGCCAGCAGCCCTAAATATGCGGATAAGGCCTACAATGAGCAGTTCTTC	CASSPKYADKAYNEQFF
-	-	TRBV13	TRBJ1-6	TGTGCCAGCAGCTTGACGGAGGAAAATTCACCCCTCCACTTT	CASSLTEENSPLHF
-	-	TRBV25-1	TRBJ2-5	TGTGCCAGCAGTGGTGGAGGTGAAGCGGAGACCCAGTACTTC	CASSGGGEAETQYF
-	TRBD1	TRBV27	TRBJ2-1	TGTGCCAGCAGCTCTGACAGGGGAGCCTACAATGAGCAGTTCTTC	CASSSDRGAYNEQFF
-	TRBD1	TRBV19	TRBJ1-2	TGTGCCAGTAGCACGGGACAGACTAGTGGCTACACCTTC	CASSTGQTSGYTF
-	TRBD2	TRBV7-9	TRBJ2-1	TGTGCCAGCAGCCCGAGACTAGCGGGAGGGCCCCATGAGCAGTTCTTC	CASSPRLAGGPHEQFF
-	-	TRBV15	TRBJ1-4	TGTGCCACCAGCAGCGGATTAGGCGCAACTAATGAAAAACTGTTTTTT	CATSSGLGATNEKLFF
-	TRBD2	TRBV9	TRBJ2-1	TGTGCCAGCAGTATTAGCGGGAGCCCCTACAATGAGCAGTTCTTC	CASSISGSPYNEQFF
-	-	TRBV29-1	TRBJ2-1	TGCAGCGTTGAAGGGTTGGCAGGGATTAACTACAATGAGCAGTTCTTC	CSVEGLAGINYNEQFF
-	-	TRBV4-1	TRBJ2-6	TGCGCCAGCAGCCAAGACGGGTTCAGCTCTGGGGCCAACGTCCTGACTTTC	CASSQDGFSSGANVLTF
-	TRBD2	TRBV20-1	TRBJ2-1	TGCAGTGCGTCGGGACTAAGGCGCGATGAGCAGTTCTTC	CSASGLRRDEQFF
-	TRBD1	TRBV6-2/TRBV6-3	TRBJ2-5	TGTGCCAGCAGCACCCCCCTGGACAGGGTTGGACAAGAGACCCAGTACTTC	CASSTPLDRVGQETQYF
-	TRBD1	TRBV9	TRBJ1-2	TGTGCCAGCAGCGTGACAGGGTCATCCAACTATGGCTACACCTTC	CASSVTGSSNYGYTF
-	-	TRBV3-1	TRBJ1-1	TGTGCCAGCAGCCAAGGGGTTAGGGCAGTGAACACTGAAGCTTTCTTT	CASSQGVRAVNTEAFF
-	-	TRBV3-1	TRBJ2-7	TGTGCCAGCAGCCAAGCGGACAGTGTCTACGAGCAGTACTTC	CASSQADSVYEQYF
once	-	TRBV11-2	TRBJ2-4	TGTGCCAGCAGCTTAGGATCGAGCGCCCAAAACATTCAGTACTTC	CASSLGSSAQNIQYF
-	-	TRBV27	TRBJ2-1	TGTGCCAGCAGTCGGCCCGGCGGGATCCACAATGAGCAGTTCTTC	CASSRPGGIHNEQFF
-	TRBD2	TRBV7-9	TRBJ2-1	TGTGCCAGCAGCCCACTGGGTGGGAGGGCCCCCGAGCAGTTCTTC	CASSPLGGRAPEQFF
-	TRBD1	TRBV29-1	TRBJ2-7	TGCAGCGTGGAGGACAGGATGAGCCCCTACGAGCAGTACTTC	CSVEDRMSPYEQYF
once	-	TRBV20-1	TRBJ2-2	TGCAGTGCTAAGGGGGGGAGTCCCGGGGAGCTGTTTTTT	CSAKGGSPGELFF
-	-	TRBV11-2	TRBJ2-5	TGTGCCAGCAGCACCCGGGACAATCCGAAAGAGACCCAGTACTTC	CASSTRDNPKETQYF
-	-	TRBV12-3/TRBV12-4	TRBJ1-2	TGTGCCAGCAGTTTCAACAGGGTGCACTTAGATGGCTACACCTTC	CASSFNRVHLDGYTF
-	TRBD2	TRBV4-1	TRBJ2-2	TGCGCCAGCAGCCAAGTTCCTCTAGCGGGAAGTACCGGGGAGCTGTTTTTT	CASSQVPLAGSTGELFF
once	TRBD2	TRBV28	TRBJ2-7	TGTGCCAGCAGTTTGTCGGCTAGCGGCCCTTACGAGCAGTACTTC	CASSLSASGPYEQYF
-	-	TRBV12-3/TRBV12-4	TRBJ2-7	TGTGCCAGCAGTACAGAGAGATATTCCTACGAGCAGTACTTC	CASSTERYSYEQYF
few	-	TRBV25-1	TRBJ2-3	TGTGCCAGCAGTTCTGGGGGCGCAGATACGCAGTATTTT	CASSSGGADTQYF
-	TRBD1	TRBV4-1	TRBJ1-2	TGCGCCAGCAGCCTAACGACAGGGCTCTATGGCTACACCTTC	CASSLTTGLYGYTF
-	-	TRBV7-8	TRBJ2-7	TGTGCCAGCAGCTTAGAAGCTACGAGCGCTTACGAGCAGTACTTC	CASSLEATSAYEQYF
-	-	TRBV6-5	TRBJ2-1	TGTGCCAGCAGTTACTCGGGAGGGGGCGGTGAGCAGTTCTTC	CASSYSGGGGEQFF
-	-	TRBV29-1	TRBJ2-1	TGCAGCGTTGAAGATCCTGAGGAGGGCAATGAGCAGTTCTTC	CSVEDPEEGNEQFF
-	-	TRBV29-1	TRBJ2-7	TGCAGCGCTTGGATGAACTACGAGCAGTACTTC	CSAWMNYEQYF
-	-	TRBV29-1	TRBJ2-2	TGCAGCGTTTACAGGCACCCGAACACCGGGGAGCTGTTTTTT	CSVYRHPNTGELFF
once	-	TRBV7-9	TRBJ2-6	TGTGCCAGCAGCCCCTCTTTTGACTCTGGGGCCAACGTCCTGACTTTC	CASSPSFDSGANVLTF
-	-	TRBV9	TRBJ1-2	TGTGCCAGCAGCGCCGGGGCAAACCCGGACTATGGCTACACCTTC	CASSAGANPDYGYTF
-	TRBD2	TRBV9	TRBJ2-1	TGTGCCAGCAGCGAGAGCGGGGTACCCTACAATGAGCAGTTCTTC	CASSESGVPYNEQFF
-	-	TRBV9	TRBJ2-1	TGTGCCAGCAGGGCCGGCGTCAACTCCTACAATGAGCAGTTCTTC	CASRAGVNSYNEQFF
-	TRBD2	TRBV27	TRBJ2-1	TGTGCCAGCAGCCCCCTTCTAGCGGGGGGAACCCAGTTCTTC	CASSPLLAGGTQFF
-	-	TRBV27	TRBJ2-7	TGTGCCAGCAGTTTGGATGGAGGCGAGCAGTACTTC	CASSLDGGEQYF
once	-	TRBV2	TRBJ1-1	TGTGCCAGCAGTGACCCCATCAGAGGGGGACTGGACACTGAAGCTTTCTTT	CASSDPIRGGLDTEAFF
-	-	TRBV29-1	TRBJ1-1	TGCAGCGTTGAGGGCAGGGGCGCTGAAGCTTTCTTT	CSVEGRGAEAFF
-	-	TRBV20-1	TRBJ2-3	TGCAGTGCTGCCTGGAGGGGGCGCCTTCCAGATACGCAGTATTTT	CSAAWRGRLPDTQYF
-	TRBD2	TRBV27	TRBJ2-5	TGTGCCAGCAGTCACCTAGCGGGAGGTACAGAGACCCAGTACTTC	CASSHLAGGTETQYF
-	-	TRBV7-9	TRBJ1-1	TGTGCCAGCAGCCCCCGTAGGGGTCTCACTGAAGCTTTCTTT	CASSPRRGLTEAFF
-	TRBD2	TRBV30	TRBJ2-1	TGTGCCTGGAGTATCGCGGGAGGGAACAATGAGCAGTTCTTC	CAWSIAGGNNEQFF
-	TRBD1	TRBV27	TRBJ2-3	TGTGCCAGCAGTTATATAATCGGGACAGCCACAGATACGCAGTATTTT	CASSYIIGTATDTQYF
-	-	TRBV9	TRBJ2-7	TGTGCCAGCAGCGCTGGGGAACAGGCAGCCTACGAGCAGTACTTC	CASSAGEQAAYEQYF
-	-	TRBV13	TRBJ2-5	TGTGCCAGCAGCTCTGGACTATTTCCCCAAGAGACCCAGTACTTC	CASSSGLFPQETQYF
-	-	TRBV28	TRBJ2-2	TGTGCCAGCAGTTTTGTGGGGGGCACCGGGGAGCTGTTTTTT	CASSFVGGTGELFF
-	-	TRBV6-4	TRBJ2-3	TGTGCCAGCAGTGAGCGGGGAGGCACAGATACGCAGTATTTT	CASSERGGTDTQYF
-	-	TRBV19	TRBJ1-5	TGTGCCAGTAGTATGGGGATTAGCAATCAGCCCCAGCATTTT	CASSMGISNQPQHF
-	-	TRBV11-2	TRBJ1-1	TGTGCCAGCAGCTTAGATAACAGGCGGTACACTGAAGCTTTCTTT	CASSLDNRRYTEAFF
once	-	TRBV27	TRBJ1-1	TGTGCCAGCAGTTCAAGCGTTGAAGCTTTCTTT	CASSSSVEAFF
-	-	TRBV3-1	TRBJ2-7	TGTGCCAGCAGCCCCCTTTGGCCCAACTCCGAGCAGTACTTC	CASSPLWPNSEQYF
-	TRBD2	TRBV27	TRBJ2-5	TGTGCCAGCAGTTCCCCCCAGCGGGAGGGCCAGGAGACCCAGTACTTC	CASSSPQREGQETQYF
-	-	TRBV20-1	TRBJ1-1	TGCAGTGCTAGGGTCGGGAACACTGAAGCTTTCTTT	CSARVGNTEAFF
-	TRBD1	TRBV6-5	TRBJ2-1	TGTGCCAGCAGTCACAAAGGCCGACAGGGGGAGTTCTTC	CASSHKGRQGEFF
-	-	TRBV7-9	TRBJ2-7	TGTGCCAGCAGCTTAGCCCAGACACTATCCTACGAGCAGTACTTC	CASSLAQTLSYEQYF